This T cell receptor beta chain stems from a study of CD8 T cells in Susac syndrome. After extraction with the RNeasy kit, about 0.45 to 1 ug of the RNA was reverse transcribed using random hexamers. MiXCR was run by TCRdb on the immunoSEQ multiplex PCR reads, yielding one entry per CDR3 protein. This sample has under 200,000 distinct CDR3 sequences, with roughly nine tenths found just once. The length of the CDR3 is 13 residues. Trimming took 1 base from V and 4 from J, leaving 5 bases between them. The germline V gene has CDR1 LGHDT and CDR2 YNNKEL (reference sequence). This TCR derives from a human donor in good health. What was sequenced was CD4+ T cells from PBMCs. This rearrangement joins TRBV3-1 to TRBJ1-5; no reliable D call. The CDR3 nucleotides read TGTGCCAGCAGCCAAGGACGGAATCAGCCCCAGCATTTT. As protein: CASSQGRNQPQHF.